This TCR beta chain originates from a study of blood T cell repertoires in COVID-19. Whole-study context: Some COVID-19 samples were acute and others convalescent; all came from the United States, Italy and Spain. Sources were T cells, B-cell-depleted T cells, or PBMCs; the material itself was cDNA or gDNA.

V lost 5 bases, J lost 4 bases, and 19 bases lay in between. CDR1 and CDR2 (germline): SGHDN, FVKESK. There are 16 residues in the CDR3. Per the original methods: Amplification from reference gene primers served as the basis for estimated nucleated cell counts. Here immunoSEQ multiplex PCR was the method, and the copy in TCRdb shows in-frame clones only, minus some. V and J calls and clone size follow that table, whereas D and trimming were derived from the DNA. The table shows fewer than 70,000 clones, with around 86% occurring only once. The receptor was derived from a man aged 50 to 60 with active COVID-19. The chain couples TRBV14 to TRBJ2-3; a possible D gene is TRBD1 (5 bases). The sequencing input was peripheral blood. Here the CDR3 DNA reads TGTGCCAGCAGCACTCACAGGAATTTCGACCCAGATACGCAGTATTTT. This sequence encodes CASSTHRNFDPDTQYF. Full variable domain (outside the CDR3, taken from reference TRBV14 and TRBJ2-3): EAGVTQFPSHSVIEKGQTVTLRCDPISGHDNLYWYRRVMGKEIKFLLHFVKESKQDESGMPNNRFLAERTGGTYSTLKVQPAELEDSGVYFCASSTHRNFDPDTQYFGPGTRLTVL.